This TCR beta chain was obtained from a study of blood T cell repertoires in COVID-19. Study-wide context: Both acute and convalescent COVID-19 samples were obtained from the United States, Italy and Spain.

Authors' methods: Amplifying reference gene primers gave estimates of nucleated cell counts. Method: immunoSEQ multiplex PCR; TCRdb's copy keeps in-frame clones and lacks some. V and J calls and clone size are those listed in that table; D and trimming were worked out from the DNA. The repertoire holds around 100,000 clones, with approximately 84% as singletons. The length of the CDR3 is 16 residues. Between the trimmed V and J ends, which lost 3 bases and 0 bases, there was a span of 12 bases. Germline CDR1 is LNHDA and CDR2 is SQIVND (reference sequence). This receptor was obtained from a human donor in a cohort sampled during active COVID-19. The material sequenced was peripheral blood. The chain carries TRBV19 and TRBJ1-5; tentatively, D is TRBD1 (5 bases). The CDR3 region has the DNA TGTGCCAGTAGTATTCCCCCAGGGCGTAGCAATCAGCCCCAGCATTTT. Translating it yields CASSIPPGRSNQPQHF.